The rows below give T cell receptor beta chains drawn from one sample of a study of metastatic and nonmetastatic thyroid tumors. MiXCR was used by TCRdb to re-call the PCR reads. In the table there are around 28,000 clones, under 30% of which are singletons. Sequences were obtained from blood. Source of these receptors: a female donor with papillary thyroid cancer or a benign thyroid nodule (not recorded which). Some clones in this sample may be carry-over from other donors' samples. The CDR3 runs from the conserved cysteine through the conserved F or W. D genes are given only for firm matches. Some rows mark clone size as missing; the rest say once, few, many or name a class of expanded clone.

J: TRBJ1-2; size: .; V: TRBV6-1; D: TRBD1; CDR3: CASSGDRALTGYTF; DNA: TGTGCCAGCAGCGGGGACAGGGCGTTGACGGGCTACACCTTC
J: TRBJ1-3; size: few; V: TRBV6-1; D: .; CDR3: CASLPSGKNTIYF; DNA: TGTGCCAGCCTCCCATCGGGGAAAAACACCATATATTTT
J: TRBJ2-2; size: .; V: TRBV3-1; D: .; CDR3: CASSHRESLRDFYTGELFF; DNA: TGTGCCAGCAGCCATCGGGAGTCATTAAGAGACTTCTACACCGGGGAGCTGTTTTTT
J: TRBJ1-6; size: .; V: TRBV28; D: .; CDR3: CASSSRSGNRPLHF; DNA: TGTGCCAGCAGCTCGAGGTCAGGGAATAGACCCCTCCACTTT
J: TRBJ1-6; size: few; V: TRBV28; D: .; CDR3: CASSLPRTNSPLHF; DNA: TGTGCCAGCAGTTTGCCGCGGACAAATTCACCCCTCCACTTT
J: TRBJ2-2; size: .; V: TRBV11-1; D: .; CDR3: CASSSSMREPTGNTGELFF; DNA: TGTGCCAGCAGCTCCTCGATGAGGGAGCCCACAGGGAACACCGGGGAGCTGTTTTTT
J: TRBJ2-7; size: few; V: TRBV6-5; D: TRBD2; CDR3: CASSYSRNLAGSYEQYF; DNA: TGTGCCAGCAGTTACTCGCGGAACTTAGCGGGATCCTACGAGCAGTACTTC
J: TRBJ2-7; size: few; V: TRBV6-1; D: .; CDR3: CASSKAWDSYEQYF; DNA: TGTGCCAGCAGTAAGGCCTGGGATTCCTACGAGCAGTACTTC
J: TRBJ2-7; size: many; V: TRBV19; D: .; CDR3: CASSMGGGRSSYEQYF; DNA: TGTGCCAGTAGTATGGGTGGCGGGCGGAGCTCCTACGAGCAGTACTTC
J: TRBJ2-1; size: few; V: TRBV5-1; D: TRBD1; CDR3: CASSLQGANYNEQFF; DNA: TGCGCCAGCAGCTTACAGGGGGCTAACTACAATGAGCAGTTCTTC
J: TRBJ2-2; size: .; V: TRBV7-8; D: TRBD2; CDR3: CASSLAGVGTGELFF; DNA: TGTGCCAGCAGCCTAGCGGGAGTTGGAACCGGGGAGCTGTTTTTT
J: TRBJ2-7; size: few; V: TRBV27; D: .; CDR3: CASSTRDDEQYF; DNA: TGTGCCAGCAGTACCCGGGACGACGAGCAGTACTTC
J: TRBJ1-2; size: once; V: TRBV9; D: .; CDR3: CASSADDPVNYGYTF; DNA: TGTGCCAGCAGCGCAGACGACCCAGTTAACTATGGCTACACCTTC
J: TRBJ1-1; size: many; V: TRBV2; D: .; CDR3: CASIQLGAEAFF; DNA: TGTGCCAGCATCCAGTTAGGGGCTGAAGCTTTCTTT
J: TRBJ1-2; size: .; V: TRBV4-1; D: TRBD1; CDR3: CASSQDFGTGGASGYTF; DNA: TGCGCCAGCAGCCAAGATTTTGGGACAGGGGGCGCATCTGGCTACACCTTC
J: TRBJ2-2; size: .; V: TRBV12-3/TRBV12-4; D: .; CDR3: CASILIYGELFF; DNA: TGTGCCAGCATTTTAATCTACGGGGAGCTGTTTTTT
J: TRBJ2-7; size: few; V: TRBV10-1; D: .; CDR3: CASSEQGGYEQYF; DNA: TGCGCCAGCAGTGAGCAGGGGGGGTACGAGCAGTACTTC
J: TRBJ2-2; size: .; V: TRBV5-1; D: TRBD1; CDR3: CASSFGTGIGELFF; DNA: TGCGCCAGCAGCTTTGGGACAGGGATCGGGGAGCTGTTTTTT
J: TRBJ2-1; size: .; V: TRBV20-1; D: TRBD2; CDR3: CSARDPSGGAYNEQFF; DNA: TGCAGTGCTAGGGACCCTAGCGGGGGGGCCTACAATGAGCAGTTCTTC
J: TRBJ1-2; size: many; V: TRBV18; D: TRBD1; CDR3: CASSPVDRGDTYGYTF; DNA: TGTGCCAGCTCTCCTGTGGACAGGGGCGATACCTATGGCTACACCTTC
J: TRBJ2-3; size: .; V: TRBV4-1; D: TRBD2; CDR3: CASSHVAGRISDTQYF; DNA: TGCGCCAGCAGCCACGTAGCGGGTAGAATCTCCGATACGCAGTATTTT
J: TRBJ2-7; size: .; V: TRBV11-2; D: .; CDR3: CGCSQGSGLEQYF; DNA: TGTGGGTGCAGCCAAGGCTCGGGGCTTGAGCAGTACTTC
J: TRBJ2-7; size: few; V: TRBV28; D: .; CDR3: CASTWGHLSEQYF; DNA: TGTGCCAGCACCTGGGGGCATCTCTCCGAGCAGTACTTC
J: TRBJ2-1; size: .; V: TRBV19; D: TRBD2; CDR3: CASSRTSGSPRQHNEQFF; DNA: TGTGCCAGTAGTAGGACTAGCGGGAGCCCGAGGCAGCACAATGAGCAGTTCTTC
J: TRBJ1-5; size: .; V: TRBV19; D: TRBD1; CDR3: CASRQGEGRVNQPQHF; DNA: TGTGCCAGTAGACAGGGGGAGGGGCGAGTCAATCAGCCCCAGCATTTT
J: TRBJ2-7; size: few; V: TRBV6-1; D: .; CDR3: CASSEEPGIYEQYF; DNA: TGTGCCAGCAGTGAAGAACCAGGGATCTACGAGCAGTACTTC
J: TRBJ1-1; size: .; V: TRBV12-3/TRBV12-4; D: TRBD1; CDR3: CASSFGTQGAAFF; DNA: TGTGCCAGCAGTTTTGGGACCCAGGGGGCAGCTTTCTTT
J: TRBJ2-1; size: many; V: TRBV4-1; D: TRBD1; CDR3: CASSLTRDRNNEQFF; DNA: TGCGCCAGCAGCCTGACCCGGGACAGAAACAATGAGCAGTTCTTC